The 22 T cell receptor beta chains below were found in one sample sequenced in a study of CD8 T cells in ankylosing spondylitis. TCRdb re-called the 5' RACE reads through MiXCR, storing one row per CDR3 protein. Among 39,000 or so distinct CDR3 sequences listed, 10% were seen once. Sequenced material: blood, either unsorted or a sorted T cell fraction (not recorded which). These receptors were collected from a male donor with ankylosing spondylitis or in good health (not recorded which).

This clonotype was found many times. The chain is built from TRBV29-1 and TRBJ2-3; 8 nucleotides align to TRBD2. The junction had 8 bases not matched to a gene; V was cut back by 5 bases and J by 4 bases. The germline gives CDR1 SQVTM, CDR2 ANQGSEA. The CDR3 loop spans 14 amino acids. This chain's CDR3 is CSVHGGEGADTQYF. DNA for the CDR3: TGCAGCGTTCACGGGGGGGAGGGTGCAGATACGCAGTATTTT.

This clonotype has at least ten counts. The chain has TRBV5-1 and TRBJ2-2; 11 bases are a match to TRBD2. The J segment lost 7 bases and the V segment lost 3 bases, leaving 5 bases of the junction unmatched. CDR3 length: 15 amino acids. CDR1 and CDR2 (germline): SGHRS, YFSETQ. The CDR3 DNA reads as TGCGCCAGCAGCTCTGGGACTAGCGGTTACGGGGAGCTGTTTTTT. It specifies CASSSGTSGYGELFF.

This clonotype was recorded at least ten times. J is TRBJ1-2 and V is TRBV4-1; 7 nucleotides align to TRBD1. The CDR3 covers 13 residues. Germline V CDR1 and CDR2: MGHRA, YSYEKL. The V segment lost 6 bases and the J segment 5 bases; nucleotides outside the gene matches: 6. The CDR3 loop reads CASRQGLGYGYTF. CDR3 coding DNA: TGCGCCAGCAGACAGGGGCTGGGTTATGGCTACACCTTC.

This clonotype came up many times. The chain couples TRBV11-1 to TRBJ2-1; 8 bases map to TRBD2. V was clipped by 5 bases and J by 4 bases; unmatched bases: 13. Germline-derived CDR1 and CDR2 are SGHAT and FQDESV (reference sequence). The CDR3 is 17 residues long. Here the CDR3 reads CASSPSRIAGGYNEQFF. The CDR3 DNA is TGTGCCAGCAGCCCCTCCCGGATTGCGGGAGGTTACAATGAGCAGTTCTTC.

This clonotype showed up many times. The chain employs TRBV6-6 and TRBJ1-5; D remains ambiguous. CDR3 length: 14 residues. CDR1 and CDR2 from the germline V gene are MNHNY and SVGAGI (reference sequence). Trimming left V 2 bases short and J 0 bases short, with 5 bases between. Here the CDR3 DNA reads TGTGCCAGCAGTTACGGGAGTAGCAATCAGCCCCAGCATTTT. Its protein is CASSYGSSNQPQHF.

This clonotype occurred many times. The rearrangement links TRBV6-1 to TRBJ1-6, with TRBD1 as a possible D gene (5 bases). The CDR3 is made up of 17 amino acids. V gave up 6 bases and J gave up 7 bases, with 22 bases separating them. CDR1 and CDR2 (germline): MNHNS, SASEGT. DNA of the CDR3: TGTGCCAGCAGCGTTGATATTGACGGGGGTAACAATTCACCCCTCCACTTT. The encoded protein is CASSVDIDGGNNSPLHF.

This chain connects TRBV15 to TRBJ1-2; weak D call: TRBD1 (6 bases). V was cut by 2 bases and J by 0 bases, with 19 bases left in between. Germline CDR1 reads LNHNV; CDR2 reads YYDKDF (reference sequence). The CDR3 has 18 residues. The DNA for the CDR3 is TGTGCCACCAGCAGATCCCGGGACACGGCCCCAACTAACTATGGCTACACCTTC. It codes for CATSRSRDTAPTNYGYTF.

About this clonotype: Compared with germline, one end of the junction differs, possibly owing to a read error. V is TRBV9 and J is TRBJ2-1; perhaps TRBD1 as D (7 bases). The CDR3 spans 15 residues. Germline CDR1 and CDR2: SGDLS and YYNGEE. CDR3 coding DNA: TGTGCCAGCAGCCAAGAGACAGGGAGGTACAGTGAGCAGTTCTTC. It yields the protein CASSQETGRYSEQFF.

The V gene is TRBV7-3, the J gene TRBJ2-1; 7 nucleotides agree with TRBD2. Germline CDR1 reads SGHTA; CDR2 reads FQGTGA. Trimming removed 2 bases from V and 5 bases from J; junction bases left unmatched: 9. This CDR3 comprises 16 residues. CDR3 amino acids: CASSLGLAEPNNEQFF. CDR3 nucleotides: TGTGCCAGCAGCTTAGGGCTAGCGGAGCCAAACAATGAGCAGTTCTTC.

This clonotype was seen many times. The gene calls are TRBV20-1 and TRBJ2-3; 8 nucleotides align to TRBD1. Unmatched junction bases numbered 8, after V lost 5 bases and J lost 7 bases. Germline-derived CDR1 and CDR2 are DFQATT and SNEGSKA (reference sequence). The CDR3 consists of 13 residues. Here the CDR3 DNA reads TGCAGTGCTCACAGGACAGGGAGGAATACGCAGTATTTT. This sequence encodes CSAHRTGRNTQYF.

This clonotype was seen at least ten times. The chain couples TRBV6-5 to TRBJ1-2; no firm D call. There are 15 residues in the CDR3. V was clipped by 2 bases and J by 6 bases, with 16 bases between them. Germline V lookup: CDR1 MNHEY, CDR2 SVGAGI. CDR3 loop: CASSYPPTVSDGYTF. CDR3 bases: TGTGCCAGCAGTTACCCCCCCACCGTATCGGATGGCTACACCTTC.

This chain links TRBV14 with TRBJ1-2, with TRBD1 matching over 10 bases. Germline V gives CDR1 SGHDN, CDR2 FVKESK. The CDR3 sequence is 15 residues long. Trimming took 3 bases from V and 5 from J; bases not matched to a gene: 6. The CDR3 spells CASSQETGGAYGYTF. CDR3 sequence (DNA): TGTGCCAGCAGCCAGGAGACAGGGGGCGCGTATGGCTACACCTTC.

In this sample, this clonotype turned up many times. The V gene is TRBV5-6, the J gene TRBJ1-5; 10 bases agree with TRBD1. J was trimmed by 6 bases and V by 3 bases; bases with no gene match: 9. Germline CDR1 and CDR2: SGHDT and YYEEEE. The CDR3 contains 16 residues. Here the CDR3 DNA reads TGTGCCAGCAGCTGGGGCCGGGACAGGGGAGGTCAGCCCCAGCATTTT. It codes for CASSWGRDRGGQPQHF.

This clonotype has at least ten counts. The chain has TRBV4-2 and TRBJ1-4, with 10 bases identical to TRBD1. Germline assignment: CDR1 LGHNA and CDR2 YNFKEQ. The CDR3 has 16 amino acids. After removal of 5 bases from V and 6 bases from J, the junction contained 9 bases not matched to a gene. The CDR3 loop reads CASSYTDGTGDEKLFF. The CDR3 nucleotides read TGTGCCAGCAGCTATACCGACGGGACAGGGGATGAAAAACTGTTTTTT.

This clonotype was picked up many times. V is TRBV9 and J is TRBJ1-6; 9 positions agree with TRBD1. Germline CDR1 and CDR2: SGDLS and YYNGEE. This CDR3 comprises 15 residues. V gave up 3 bases and J gave up 9 bases; unmatched junction bases: 7. The CDR3 region has the DNA TGTGCCAGCAGCGATTCCGGGACAGGGCGTTCACCCCTCCACTTT. Amino acid sequence: CASSDSGTGRSPLHF.

Of note for this clonotype: A much larger clone sits a single nucleotide away, making a read error possible. V gene TRBV10-3 combines with J gene TRBJ2-1; D possibly matches TRBD1 or TRBD2 (6 bases each). V lost 3 bases and J 0 bases, leaving 9 bases between the germline ends. The CDR3 sequence is 15 residues long. CDR1 is ENHRY and CDR2 is SYGVKD in the germline V gene. CDR3 sequence reads: CAISEGGCSYNEQFF. CDR3 DNA sequence: TGTGCCATCAGTGAAGGGGGGTGCTCCTACAATGAGCAGTTCTTC.

Within the sample, this clonotype is medium-sized (0.01 to 0.1%). The V gene is TRBV6-1, the J gene TRBJ2-1, with a possible D match to TRBD1 (5 bases). Germline CDR1 is MNHNS and CDR2 is SASEGT. Between the trimmed V and J ends, which lost 6 bases and 0 bases, there was a span of 6 bases. The CDR3 consists of 13 residues. This CDR3 is CASRQVSYNEQFF. Written as DNA, the CDR3 is TGTGCCAGCAGACAGGTCTCCTACAATGAGCAGTTCTTC.

This clonotype was seen at least ten times. One end of the junction does not line up with germline, which may come from a read error. The chain uses TRBV6-1 and TRBJ2-4; D is possibly TRBD2 (6 bases). The CDR3 is made up of 13 amino acids. Germline CDR1 is MNHNS and CDR2 is SASEGT. CDR3 sequence reads: CASSPGAENIQYF. For the CDR3, the DNA is TGTGCCAGCAGTCCGGGAGCCGAAAACATTCAGTACTTC.

On this clonotype itself: The CDR3 does not close with the conserved phenylalanine or tryptophan, likely indicating a read error. This chain joins TRBV20-1 and TRBJ2-7; tentative D call: TRBD2 (5 bases). The CDR3 consists of 12 residues. The ends were cut back, 6 bases at V and 6 bases at J, with 15 bases in the middle. Germline CDR1 reads DFQATT; CDR2 reads SNEGSKA (reference sequence). The chain's CDR3 is CSAPNERIEQYI. In DNA form, the CDR3 reads TGCAGTGCCCCCAATGAGCGGATCGAGCAGTACATC.

This clonotype turned up a few times. This chain connects TRBV20-1 to TRBJ2-7; TRBD2 matches 10 bases. Germline trimming cut 5 bases from V and 3 bases from J; bases unmatched to any gene: 7. The CDR3 has 14 residues. The germline gives CDR1 DFQATT, CDR2 SNEGSKA (reference sequence). The CDR3 bases are TGCAGTGCTCCTGGACTAGCGGATAACTACGAGCAGTACTTC. The encoded protein is CSAPGLADNYEQYF.

The sample holds many counts of this clonotype. The chain has TRBV29-1 and TRBJ2-1, with 7 bases aligning to TRBD1. V shed 5 bases, J shed 3 bases, and the junction held 1 base outside the gene matches. Germline V gene sequence: CDR1 SQVTM, CDR2 ANQGSEA. This CDR3 spans 12 amino acids. The CDR3 is CSVTGVYNEQFF. CDR3 DNA sequence: TGCAGCGTTACAGGGGTCTACAATGAGCAGTTCTTC.

On this clonotype: Sequence at one end of the junction differs from germline and may be a read error. The chain is built from TRBV7-8 and TRBJ2-7; 7 bases map to TRBD2. CDR1 is SGHVS, CDR2 FQNEAQ, per germline. The CDR3 consists of 17 residues. As DNA, the CDR3 is TGTGCCAGCAGCGGCCCATGGATGGAGACTAGCTCTTCCGAGCAGTCCTTC. This translates into CASSGPWMETSSSEQSF.